A selection of T cell receptor beta chains follows, all from one sample in a study of OX40 agonist ivuxolimab in advanced cancers. The data were produced by immunoSEQ multiplex PCR, yet TCRdb's version contains in-frame clones alone and is incomplete. The data contain around 94,000 clones, roughly 89% of them seen just once; the ten biggest clones take up 0.7% to 1%. This material consisted of CD4+ or CD8+ T cells sorted from blood, taken in a trial of the OX40 agonist ivuxolimab. These TCRs come from an adult with an advanced solid tumor such as melanoma, head and neck, liver or kidney cancer. Each CDR3 is given with its conserved first and last residue. The D gene is left open where the match is weak. Not all rows give a size; the values are once, few, many and, for expanded clones, a class.

V gene	J gene	D gene	clone size	CDR3 protein	CDR3 DNA
TRBV29-1	TRBJ2-1	TRBD1	.	CSSGTGGNEQFF	TGCAGCTCCGGGACAGGGGGCAATGAGCAGTTCTTC
TRBV20-1	TRBJ2-7	.	once	CSAGNFDEQYF	TGCAGTGCCGGAAATTTTGACGAGCAGTACTTC
TRBV7-9	TRBJ2-7	.	.	CASSLVPGSGEQYF	TGTGCCAGCAGCTTAGTGCCGGGGTCGGGCGAGCAGTACTTC
TRBV20-1	TRBJ2-5	.	.	CSARDEETQYF	TGCAGTGCTAGAGATGAAGAGACCCAGTACTTC
TRBV6-1	TRBJ1-4	.	.	CASVRQDGTNEKLFF	TGTGCCAGCGTACGACAGGATGGGACTAATGAAAAACTGTTTTTT
TRBV6-6	TRBJ1-1	.	.	CASSYLNTEAFF	TGTGCCAGCAGTTACTTGAACACTGAAGCTTTCTTT
TRBV30	TRBJ2-3	TRBD2	.	CAWSPGGDTQYF	TGTGCCTGGAGTCCGGGGGGGGATACGCAGTATTTT
TRBV5-1	TRBJ2-1	.	.	CASSFGQSSYNEQFF	TGCGCCAGCAGCTTCGGACAGAGCTCCTACAATGAGCAGTTCTTC
TRBV5-1	TRBJ1-1	.	.	CASSLVRMGFSTEAFF	TGCGCCAGCAGCTTGGTTCGCATGGGGTTTAGCACTGAAGCTTTCTTT
TRBV10-3	TRBJ2-1	.	.	CAISESMVGGTREQFF	TGTGCCATCAGTGAGTCGATGGTGGGGGGTACAAGGGAGCAGTTCTTC
TRBV5-1	TRBJ1-3	.	.	CASSPGTNPGNTIYF	TGCGCCAGCAGCCCCGGGACAAACCCTGGAAACACCATATATTTT
TRBV18	TRBJ2-7	.	.	CASSPPQGYYEQYF	TGTGCCAGCTCACCACCGCAGGGCTACTACGAGCAGTACTTC
TRBV11-2	TRBJ2-3	TRBD2	.	CASSMGLLLANATDTQYF	TGTGCCAGCAGCATGGGGCTACTACTAGCGAACGCCACAGATACGCAGTATTTT
TRBV30	TRBJ1-4	.	once	CAWSKGRRDEKLFF	TGTGCCTGGAGTAAGGGAAGGCGGGATGAAAAACTGTTTTTT
TRBV7-2	TRBJ2-1	TRBD1	.	CASSLGPGQVVNEQFF	TGTGCCAGCAGCTTAGGTCCGGGACAGGTTGTGAATGAGCAGTTCTTC
TRBV5-6	TRBJ1-5	TRBD1	.	CASSLSGGNQPQHF	TGTGCCAGCAGCTTGTCAGGGGGGAATCAGCCCCAGCATTTT
TRBV30	TRBJ1-5	.	.	CAWSVSSLNQPQHF	TGTGCCTGGAGTGTATCCAGTTTAAATCAGCCCCAGCATTTT
TRBV25-1	TRBJ1-2	.	.	CASSLLGNYGYTF	TGTGCCAGCAGTCTTTTAGGGAACTATGGCTACACCTTC
TRBV4-1	TRBJ2-7	TRBD2	.	CASSQVGGGYEQYF	TGCGCCAGCAGCCAAGTAGGCGGGGGCTACGAGCAGTACTTC
TRBV27	TRBJ1-2	TRBD1	.	CASSPQGELDGYTF	TGTGCCAGCAGTCCACAGGGGGAGTTAGATGGCTACACCTTC
TRBV7-2	TRBJ1-5	.	few	CASSLIGGQPQHF	TGTGCCAGCAGTTTAATAGGAGGTCAGCCCCAGCATTTT
TRBV7-9	TRBJ1-4	.	.	CASSSKGEANEKLFF	TGTGCCAGCAGCTCCAAGGGGGAGGCTAATGAAAAACTGTTTTTT
TRBV7-2	TRBJ1-1	.	.	CASSLNIAEAFF	TGTGCCAGCAGCTTAAATATAGCCGAAGCTTTCTTT
TRBV30	TRBJ1-3	.	.	CAWSVPYPGNTIYF	TGTGCCTGGAGTGTACCCTATCCTGGAAACACCATATATTTT
TRBV19	TRBJ1-1	TRBD1	.	CASSWTGNTEAFF	TGTGCCAGTAGTTGGACAGGTAACACTGAAGCTTTCTTT
TRBV6-6	TRBJ1-2	.	.	CASSYRGEGYTF	TGTGCCAGCAGTTACAGAGGAGAAGGCTACACCTTC
TRBV9	TRBJ2-5	.	.	CASSVGVREPGQETQYF	TGTGCCAGCAGCGTAGGGGTGAGGGAACCGGGGCAAGAGACCCAGTACTTC
TRBV9	TRBJ2-5	.	.	CASSGGQKETQYF	TGTGCCAGCAGCGGAGGACAGAAAGAGACCCAGTACTTC
TRBV30	TRBJ2-7	TRBD1	.	CAWSNGQGYEQYF	TGTGCCTGGAGTAATGGACAGGGATACGAGCAGTACTTC
TRBV9	TRBJ2-1	.	.	CASSALGVENNEQFF	TGTGCCAGCAGCGCCCTGGGAGTCGAGAACAATGAGCAGTTCTTC
TRBV27	TRBJ1-1	.	.	CASRGTPNTEAFF	TGTGCCAGTCGTGGGACACCGAACACTGAAGCTTTCTTT
TRBV15	TRBJ2-1	TRBD2	.	CATSRDLVHFTSGSFF	TGTGCCACCAGCAGAGATTTGGTTCACTTTACTAGCGGGTCTTTCTTC
TRBV7-2	TRBJ2-1	.	.	CASSLDSHNEQFF	TGTGCCAGCAGTTTGGACAGCCACAATGAGCAGTTCTTC
TRBV27	TRBJ1-1	.	.	CASSSTGGVSEAFF	TGTGCCAGCAGTTCGACCGGGGGCGTCTCTGAAGCTTTCTTT
TRBV4-3	TRBJ2-7	TRBD2	.	CASSQNHQAGGPNSYEQYF	TGCGCCAGCAGCCAAAATCATCAAGCGGGAGGCCCGAACTCCTACGAGCAGTACTTC
TRBV21-1	TRBJ1-1	.	.	CASSKIGWNGQYTEAFF	TGTGCCAGCAGCAAAATAGGATGGAACGGGCAATACACTGAAGCTTTCTTT
TRBV15	TRBJ2-7	.	.	CATSPLAGSSYEQYF	TGTGCCACCAGCCCCCTGGCAGGGAGCTCCTACGAGCAGTACTTC
TRBV10-3	TRBJ2-5	.	.	CAISAGAQETQYF	TGTGCCATCAGTGCAGGAGCCCAAGAGACCCAGTACTTC
TRBV25-1	TRBJ2-5	TRBD2	.	CASSEYGGLAGEETQYF	TGTGCCAGCAGTGAATACGGGGGACTAGCGGGAGAAGAGACCCAGTACTTC
TRBV7-2	TRBJ2-7	.	many	CASSSRGAGPYEQYF	TGTGCCAGCAGCTCGAGGGGGGCAGGGCCCTACGAGCAGTACTTC
TRBV28	TRBJ1-1	.	.	CASSLLASEAFF	TGTGCCAGCAGTTTACTGGCTTCTGAAGCTTTCTTT